This paragraph reports one TCR beta chain. What antigen it recognizes has not been identified. One base away there is no much larger clone; base qualities are not given. This entry is derived from a study of cytomegalovirus exposure and HLA in healthy donors (dated by TCRdb to 2017 to 2019). Some background on the complete study: In an earlier analysis of some 610 of the donors, 250 to 300 Gb of sequence data and 90 million to 120 million unique TCR beta sequences from about 180 million T cells were reported. Every discovery cohort repertoire had been produced on one sequencing platform. The number of typed donors differed by locus: about 629-630 for A, B, C, DRB1 and DQB1; some 500 for DQA1; some 590 for DPA1; and 400 to 480 for DPB1. HLA typing included class I and class II loci at four-digit resolution. The study profiled the T cell repertoires of about 720 subjects by immunosequencing and related them to cytomegalovirus serostatus. Around 300 gigabases of sequencing data and 70 million to 100 million unique TCR sequences were included in an early release covering 550 to 800 HLA-typed donors. The genetic ancestry cluster associated with self-reported Caucasian donors included 81% of the roughly 410 genotyped donors. The study combined high-throughput TCR immunosequencing, statistical association of individual TCRs with disease status, and machine learning to predict cytomegalovirus infection status. The later analysis used no new phenotypic data to find candidate immune exposures, relying instead on TCR beta sequences and their occurrence across donors. Besides the first cohort of around 670 subjects, a separate validation cohort made up of 120 different subjects was used. In an earlier analysis of a few hundred of the donors, high-throughput TCR beta sequencing was used to judge whether each TCR beta V gene segment behaved as functional or pseudogenic. A later genetic analysis took genome-wide SNP genotypes for about three fifths of the 666 donors and used that subset as a discovery cohort. Across roughly 420 genotyped donors of the cohort, an average of roughly 250,000 unique TCR beta nucleotide sequences per donor were sequenced, and around 20% of those sequences were non-productive. Donor age, sex, ethnicity and CMV serostatus were compiled together with the repertoire data. A later analysis re-examined previously published TCR beta repertoires from just over 650 donors and added high-resolution HLA genotyping to investigate patterns of TCR occurrence. Roughly 5 DR-DQ haplotypes were handled as single units for association and clustering, since linkage in the cohort was strong. The aim of the study was to test whether cataloging public T cell receptors could identify signatures of past pathogen exposure.

The cohort was made up of around 720 healthy bone marrow donors. At the time of sampling, all cohort members were nominally healthy, though unrecorded immune exposures were likely present. The donor was CMV seropositive and belonged to the group of 250 to 300 seropositive cohort members. Every donor gave a peripheral blood sample, and the peripheral blood mononuclear cells from that sample were used for TCR beta sequencing. Genomic DNA extraction from the blood cell samples was performed with the Qiagen DNeasy Blood Extraction Kit. General findings and caveats noted by the study authors: According to a later analysis, parvovirus B19, influenza, CMV and Epstein-Barr virus appeared linked to several top co-occurrence clusters. Only TCR beta chains were sequenced in this cohort, and the absence of alpha or paired-chain data limited detectable features. In the study, approximately 160 TCR beta chains were listed as associated with cytomegalovirus. A later analysis associated about 18,000 TCR beta sequences with specific HLA alleles at a false discovery rate of 0.05. In a later analysis, HLA-associated TCR beta chains were found to be more clonally expanded and to have lower generation probabilities than equally common non-associated chains. In vitro tests confirmed that three of the cytomegalovirus-associated TCR beta chains recognize cytomegalovirus antigens. The classifier was reported to diagnose cytomegalovirus status with high specificity and sensitivity in both the original cohort and the validation cohort. Presence/absence analyses assumed roughly uniform sequencing depth across donors, an assumption that may not hold. A further reported finding was that TCR beta sequences accurately predicted the HLA-A and HLA-B alleles for most subjects in the first cohort. The only immune exposure information available for the cohort was CMV serostatus. An association between a missense DCLRE1C variant and V-gene and J-gene trimming of TCR beta chains was found in a later genetic analysis and replicated in an independent cohort. In an earlier analysis of some 550 of the donors, most TCR beta V segments were observed in productive rearrangements about 87% or about 30% of the time, broadly matching IMGT annotations. Because HLA typing was unavailable for some donors at each locus, only the typed subset was used in association tests. In a later analysis, most CMV-associated TCR beta chains were found to appear HLA-restricted, with HLA associations seemingly driven largely by CMV exposure. Correlated functional status among segregating V segments might reflect linkage disequilibrium, but an unknown experimental factor could not be ruled out. The sequencing pipeline was judged likely to have produced a cluster of highly shared sequence variants as a technical artifact. While some public TCRs were present in many individuals, most TCR sequences turned up only very rarely across donors. According to a later analysis, TCR association rates differed among HLA loci, with DRB1 alleles showing the most associated TCRs and HLA-C alleles showing the fewest. The 87-base-pair reads could not distinguish some IMGT-functional V segments, including TRBV6-2 and TRBV6-3, so those segments were excluded. Compared with the approximately 700-donor mean, donors in an Asian-associated ancestry cluster had fewer N-insertions in productive TCRs, according to a later genetic analysis. Strong co-occurrence of HLA alleles, especially DR and DQ, made assigning TCR associations to individual alleles difficult. The authors suggested that the approach could potentially be generalized to other disease states and immunological phenotypes. Because counts were too low, 15 to 20 rarely observed V segments, including chromosome 9 orphons, were excluded from the earlier analysis of about 500 of the donors.

To prepare the library, the immunoSEQ multiplex PCR assay was applied. For the multiplex PCR, a mixture combining 60 forward primers for TCR Vbeta segments and 13 reverse primers for TCR Jbeta segments was used. Amplification of the CDR3 region of rearranged TCR beta genes was performed with a multiplex PCR assay on genomic DNA. On the Illumina HiSeq System, the amplified TCR beta libraries were sequenced as 87-base-pair reads. On the authors' methods: A later analysis tallied tens of millions of unique TCR beta chains across the 700 or so repertoires, and approximately 9.9 million of those chains were shared by two or more donors. To remove PCR and sequencing errors, raw reads were error-corrected and collapsed into unique sequences using a nearest-neighbor algorithm that merged closely related sequences. To assign V, D and J gene segments, CDR3 sequences were aligned to IMGT reference sequences. For a sequence to be retained, a match of at least six nucleotides was required to both a V gene segment and a J gene segment. Rearrangements were called productive when the CDR3 lacked stop codons and stayed in frame with V and J; all others were non-productive. Following IMGT convention, CDR3 was defined as the stretch from the second conserved V-encoded cysteine up to the conserved J-encoded phenylalanine. The earlier analysis of about 590 of the donors excluded sequences that lacked an unambiguous match to a single V gene segment. In an earlier analysis of roughly 500 of the donors, V segments were called functional above 56.7% productive rearrangements and were called segregating when the between-donor standard deviation exceeded 5%. A statistical classification framework was built to diagnose cytomegalovirus status from the catalog of TCR beta chain sequences. In a later analysis, TCR nucleotide sequences were compared against IMGT/GENE-DB human TR gene sequences so that V and J genes could be assigned. Using the TCRdist pipeline, a later analysis assigned CDR3 sequences along with most-parsimonious VDJ recombination scenarios. In a later analysis, each TCR beta chain was defined by its CDR3 amino acid sequence together with its V-gene family, and reads without a unique V-gene family were excluded. As a way to deal with suspected cross-contamination and a sequencing artifact, a later analysis dropped 640 or so nucleotide sequences that were highly shared and had low generation probability. In a later analysis, a clonal expansion index was calculated for each public chain from normalized within-repertoire ranks of inferred template counts. Generation probabilities in a later analysis came from a VDJ recombination model fitted to out-of-frame rearrangements, and those results were checked against IGoR. In a later analysis, hypergeometric tests were used to score TCR-TCR, TCR-HLA and TCR-CMV co-occurrence, with a repertoire-size bias correction applied to TCR pairs. To estimate false discovery rates, a later analysis permuted the HLA or CMV assignments 20 times. In a later analysis, co-occurring TCRs were grouped using DBSCAN, with TCRdist sequence similarity added in when clustering inside HLA-allele-positive subsets. Repertoires with fewer than 30,000 or more than 120,000 public chains were left out of co-occurrence clustering, as were several repertoires with anomalous nucleotide sharing. TCRdb mirrors the immuneACCESS table, restricted to in-frame sequences. Some clones are absent from its copies; in checked studies, under half trace to an unresolved V gene, and the reason for the others is unknown. V and J calls and clone size are those listed in that table; D and trimming were worked out from the DNA. This sample comprises under 130,000 clones, 76% of them detected only once. 8.2% of the sample comes from the top ten.

Inclusive of the bounding cysteine and phenylalanine, the CDR3 is 17 residues long. The only DNA kept is the CDR3, 51 bases in frame from the first base. At the junction V is shortened by 5 bases and J by 0 bases, with 16 bases in between. Based on the germline V gene, the CDR1 and CDR2 sequences are SGHVS and FQNEAQ. Rearrangement joined TRBV7-8 to TRBJ1-4; the D gene cannot be named for sure. This TCR derives from a man aged 35-49 years in good health and CMV-seropositive. The sample was PBMCs. In nucleotides, the sequence is TGTGCCAGCAGCCCGGCCGGGTTCGTTGCAACTAATGAAAAACTGTTTTTT. Translated, this gives CASSPAGFVATNEKLFF.